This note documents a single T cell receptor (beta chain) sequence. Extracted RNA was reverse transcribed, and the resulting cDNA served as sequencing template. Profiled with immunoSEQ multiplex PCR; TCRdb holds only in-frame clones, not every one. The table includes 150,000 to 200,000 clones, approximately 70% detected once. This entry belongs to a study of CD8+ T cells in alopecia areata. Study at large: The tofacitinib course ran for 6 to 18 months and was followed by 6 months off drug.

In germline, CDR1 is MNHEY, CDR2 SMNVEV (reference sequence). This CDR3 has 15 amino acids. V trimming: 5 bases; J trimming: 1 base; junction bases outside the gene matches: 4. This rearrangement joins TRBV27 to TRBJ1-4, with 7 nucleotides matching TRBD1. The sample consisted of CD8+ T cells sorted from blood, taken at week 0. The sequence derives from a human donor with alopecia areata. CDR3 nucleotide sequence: TGTGCCAGCAGTCACTCAGGGGGAACTAATGAAAAACTGTTTTTT. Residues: CASSHSGGTNEKLFF.